This TCR beta chain derives from a study of CD8 T cells in ankylosing spondylitis (dated by TCRdb to between 2016 and 2019). Concerning the study at large: To find TCR variants linked to disease, the study profiled T cell receptor beta repertoires in ankylosing spondylitis patients and healthy donors. In total, the full study cohort was made up of 95 to 110 healthy donors and 25 ankylosing spondylitis patients. Peripheral blood was sampled, and synovial fluid was additionally collected from ankylosing spondylitis patients. Paper-wide results and their limitations: Blood from ankylosing spondylitis patients appeared to be characterized by a TCR beta motif made up of several highly homologous amino acid variants. Some motif variants were previously reported in synovial fluid and blood of reactive arthritis patients, suggesting common disease-initiation mechanisms. According to the report, matched synovial fluid samples from ankylosing spondylitis patients were significantly enriched for the disease-linked clones. The disease-linked clones had a CD8+ phenotype and were found at relatively low frequencies in peripheral blood.

As concerns this clonotype: Its antigen is still unknown. There are no base qualities to consult, and no much larger clone falls within one base.

Sequencer: Illumina HiSeq 2500. Quantitative 5'-RACE with molecular barcodes was the method used to prepare the TCR beta libraries. The paper's data handling went like this. A new computational method, built on a probabilistic model of VDJ rearrangement, was used to identify disease-linked TCR variants. TCRdb reprocessed the public reads (quality trimming at Q25 with fastp, clone calling with MiXCR) and kept in-frame beta chains. Merged by CDR3 protein, the rows form single entries marked with the most common genes and DNA. These V and J calls are TCRdb output, not the study's own analysis. This sample comprises under 250,000 distinct CDR3 sequences, 6% to 8% of them detected only once. 14% of the sample is in the top ten clones. CDR1 and CDR2 are read off the germline V gene as ENHRY and SYGVKD. CDR3 length: 14 amino acids, cysteine to phenylalanine. The retained sequence is limited to the CDR3, 42 bases, with the frame set at the first base. The V end loses 8 bases and the J end loses 2 bases, and a stretch of 16 bases separates them.

This chain is built from TRBV10-3 and TRBJ2-7, with a tentative D gene TRBD1 over 6 matching bases. This clonotype originated in a male donor with ankylosing spondylitis. Specimen: blood, either unsorted or a sorted T cell fraction (not recorded which). The CDR3 protein sequence reads: CAILNRDTPYEQYF. The nucleotides are TGTGCCATCCTAAATAGGGACACCCCCTACGAGCAGTACTTC.